The 13 T cell receptor beta chains reported below all come from one sample, sequenced in a study of graft-versus-host responses after intestinal transplantation. The assay was immunoSEQ multiplex PCR, and TCRdb's table has in-frame clones only and misses some. This table holds roughly 28,000 clones, 85% to 95% found once. The sample here was PBMCs, taken 66 days after intestinal transplant. These receptors all come from a human patient who received an intestinal transplant, so some T cells may come from the graft donor.

This chain connects TRBV15 to TRBJ1-2; 7 nucleotides line up with TRBD1. With 0 bases clipped from V and 4 bases from J, the junction kept 8 bases outside the gene matches. The CDR3 sequence is 16 residues long. The germline V gene has CDR1 LNHNV and CDR2 YYDKDF (reference sequence). The CDR3 spells CATSRDMTGFLYGYTF. For the CDR3, the DNA is TGTGCCACCAGCAGAGATATGACAGGGTTCCTCTATGGCTACACCTTC. The whole variable domain, filled in from reference TRBV15 and TRBJ1-2, reads DAMVIQNPRYQVTQFGKPVTLSCSQTLNHNVMYWYQQKSSQAPKLLFHYYDKDFNNEADTPDNFQSRRPNTSFCFLDIRSPGLGDTAMYLCATSRDMTGFLYGYTFGSGTRLTVV.

The V gene is TRBV7-9, the J gene TRBJ2-1; 8 bases match TRBD2. Germline V gene sequence: CDR1 SEHNR, CDR2 FQNEAQ (reference sequence). The CDR3 is 15 residues long. J gave up 2 bases and V 4 bases, and 4 bases lay outside the gene matches. This CDR3 is CASSSSGLAYNEQFF. CDR3 nucleotides: TGTGCCAGCAGCTCTAGCGGGCTAGCCTACAATGAGCAGTTCTTC.

The genes are TRBV5-6 and TRBJ1-2; weak D call: TRBD1 (6 bases). The CDR3 runs to 16 residues. Trimming took 3 bases from V and 4 from J, leaving 19 bases between them. Germline values: CDR1 SGHDT, CDR2 YYEEEE. The CDR3: CASSYHPQGSSYGYTF. CDR3 nucleotide sequence: TGTGCCAGCAGCTACCATCCTCAGGGGTCTAGCTATGGCTACACCTTC.

The rearrangement uses TRBV5-6 and TRBJ2-7; D not certain. V was clipped by 0 bases and J by 0 bases, with 4 bases between them. CDR3 length: 13 residues. CDR1 and CDR2 (germline): SGHDT, YYEEEE. The CDR3 protein is CASSLGASYEQYF. CDR3 bases: TGTGCCAGCAGCTTGGGGGCCTCCTACGAGCAGTACTTC.

The gene calls are TRBV30 and TRBJ2-3; perhaps TRBD1 as D (6 bases). The CDR3 spans 14 residues. V lost 4 bases, J lost 0 bases, and 11 bases lay in between. The germline V gene has CDR1 GTSNPN and CDR2 SVGIG (reference sequence). CDR3 sequence reads: CAWTPTGSTDTQYF. In DNA, the CDR3 is TGTGCCTGGACTCCGACAGGTAGCACAGATACGCAGTATTTT.

The J gene is TRBJ1-2, the V gene TRBV6-5; D not certain. The CDR3 consists of 13 residues. Trimming took off 0 bases at V and 4 bases at J, with 6 bases between the two ends. CDR1 and CDR2 from the germline V gene are MNHEY and SVGAGI. DNA for the CDR3: TGTGCCAGCAGTTACTCAGCCCTCTATGGCTACACCTTC. Its protein product is CASSYSALYGYTF.

About this clone: An end of the junction differs from the germline gene, which may be a read error. The V gene is TRBV30, the J gene TRBJ2-7; 7 bases match TRBD2. The CDR3 has 16 residues. CDR1 GTSNPN and CDR2 SVGIG come from the germline V gene (reference sequence). The CDR3 DNA reads TGTGCCGGGAGGGGTGGTCCGGGCCAAGTTTCCTACGAGCAGTACTTC. It is translated as CAGRGGPGQVSYEQYF.

This sequence joins TRBV27 and TRBJ2-7; 7 bases align to TRBD2. The V segment lost 4 bases and the J segment 0 bases; nucleotides outside the gene matches: 3. CDR1 MNHEY and CDR2 SMNVEV come from the germline V gene (reference sequence). The CDR3 consists of 14 residues. CDR3 amino acids: CASSYASGSYEQYF. As DNA, the CDR3 is TGTGCCAGCAGTTACGCTAGCGGCTCCTACGAGCAGTACTTC.

The V call is TRBV6-5, the J call TRBJ1-2, with 8 bases identical to TRBD1. The germline gives CDR1 MNHEY, CDR2 SVGAGI. With 6 bases clipped from V and 8 bases from J, the junction kept 8 bases outside the gene matches. This CDR3 has 13 residues. Here the CDR3 reads CASSDYRGGGYTF. The CDR3 DNA reads as TGTGCCAGCAGCGATTACAGGGGGGGAGGCTACACCTTC.

The chain couples TRBV9 to TRBJ1-1; TRBD1 is a possible D gene (6 bases). The V gene's germline CDR1 is SGDLS and CDR2 YYNGEE. The CDR3 loop spans 15 amino acids. V was shortened by 3 bases and J by 0 bases, with 12 bases between the two germline ends. CDR3 nucleotide sequence: TGTGCCAGCAGCGAGATGGACAGATTGAACACTGAAGCTTTCTTT. It is translated as CASSEMDRLNTEAFF.

This chain joins TRBV7-9 and TRBJ2-7; D possibly corresponds to TRBD1 (6 bases). CDR1 is SEHNR, CDR2 FQNEAQ, per germline (reference sequence). CDR3 size: 15 residues. Trimming left V 0 bases short and J 0 bases short, with 9 bases between. DNA of the CDR3: TGTGCCAGCAGCTTAGCAGGGGGTCCCTCCTACGAGCAGTACTTC. This gives the protein CASSLAGGPSYEQYF.

The V and J genes are TRBV2 and TRBJ2-5, with 9 bases that match TRBD2. Losses at the gene ends were 4 bases for V and 4 bases for J; bases not matched to a gene: 7. Germline-derived CDR1 and CDR2 are SNHLY and FYNNEI. The CDR3 consists of 15 residues. The CDR3 nucleotides are TGTGCCAGCAGTGGGATAGCGGGGGCCGGAGAGACCCAGTACTTC. It encodes CASSGIAGAGETQYF.

The V and J genes are TRBV6-5 and TRBJ2-7; the D gene is possibly TRBD1 (5 bases). V lost 2 bases and J lost 2, with 7 bases in between. The CDR3 is 13 amino acids. Germline V gene lookup returns CDR1 MNHEY and CDR2 SVGAGI. This CDR3 reads CASSYGQTYEQYF. The CDR3 DNA follows: TGTGCCAGCAGTTACGGACAAACCTACGAGCAGTACTTC.